This TCR beta chain was captured by sequencing in a study of beta chain features in type 1 diabetes (dated by TCRdb to the late 2010s). Background on the whole study: Patients and healthy donors did not differ in mean age, gender distribution, total cell number or subset yield. In the study, TCRB repertoires of sorted circulating CD4+ T cell subsets from recently diagnosed type 1 diabetes patients were compared with those of matched healthy donors. Whereas all 30 or so donors provided naive and central memory subsets, regulatory and stem cell-like memory subsets were isolated from just 8 patients and roughly eight healthy donors. A total of 107,917,701 sorted cells were examined across all samples, and a strong correlation was observed between cell number per subset and RNA yield.

The table lists this clone with a few counts. The antigen it recognizes is unknown. Qualities for individual bases were not recorded, and no much larger clone is one base off. What the authors observed across the whole study: Because small numbers of individuals were included in the HLA sub-analyses, any influence of HLA type on TCRB rearrangement was left unresolved. PCR may preferentially amplify shorter templates, but because patient and control samples were amplified and corrected together, any resulting skew would affect both groups equally. In all four CD4+ subsets, TCRB CDR3 length was moderately but significantly shorter in type 1 diabetes patients. Sequencing cDNA rather than genomic DNA could over-represent highly expressing activated cells, although activation and CD3 levels did not differ between groups. Naive, central memory and regulatory TCRB repertoires appeared to be more similar among patients than among healthy donors. At VDJ recombination sites, patients with type 1 diabetes made fewer insertions and deleted more nucleotides, a pattern implying thymic rearrangement abnormalities.

The entire amount of isolated RNA was reverse transcribed using the High Capacity cDNA Reverse Transcription Kit, so the sequenced TCRB transcripts were expressed ones. Deep immunoSEQ sequencing was applied to naive, central memory and regulatory T cell samples, giving an average of roughly 3.5 million total reads per sample. After sorted cells were lysed in RLT buffer, RNA was extracted with DNase-treated RNeasy Micro or Mini kits, with the choice depending on cell number. To prevent cross-contamination, every cell subset was processed on its own, while patient and healthy donor samples were processed together. The immunoSEQ multiplex PCR was used to amplify TCRB sequences from cDNA, yielding 87-bp fragments that span the CDR3 region. Sequencing of the amplicons was performed on the Illumina HiSeq platform. Regarding the original processing steps: Synthetic template baselines were used to correct PCR bias computationally, reads within Hamming distance 2 were collapsed, and singletons that could not be merged were discarded. By aligning reads against IMGT, V, D and J genes, CDR3 length, and insertions or deletions at six rearrangement sites were assigned. Clonotype counts were normalized to sorted cell number within each subset before computing true diversity and Gini coefficients with the tcR R package. The overlap coefficient, calculated on TCRB nucleotide sequences, was used to measure repertoire sharing. The source is immuneACCESS, and TCRdb retained only in-frame sequences with V and J called. Part of the clones is not carried over; for the studies checked, unresolved V genes explain less than half of this, and the remainder is unexplained. V, J and clone size reflect that table, while D and trimming were determined from the DNA. Across this sample there are 330,000 or so clones, with 13% to 15% seen only once. The top ten clonotypes cover approximately 7% of the sample.

From each donor, a single peripheral blood sample of approximately 120 mL on average was drawn into heparinised tubes. A BD FACSAria II was used to sort naive, central memory, regulatory and stem cell-like memory CD4+ T cells with a panel that included CD45RO, CCR7, CD25, CD127, CD95 and CD27. Every sorted population had a purity above 98%. PBMCs were isolated immediately by Lymphoprep density gradient centrifugation and stained directly without culture. So that batch effects would be minimized, each experiment stained and sorted samples in pairs, pairing one healthy donor with one patient. The CDR3 numbers 15 residues from cysteine through phenylalanine. Just the 45-base CDR3 DNA is kept, in frame starting at base 1. CDR1 and CDR2 were assigned from the germline V gene (reference sequence) as SGHNT and YYREEE. V is pruned by 0 bases and J by 5 bases, leaving 7 bases of the junction without a gene match.

In this chain, TRBV5-4 is recombined with TRBJ2-5; 7 central nucleotides agree with TRBD2. The origin of this receptor is a young man in good health. The sequenced sample consisted of central memory CD4+ T cells from blood. The sequenced DNA is TGTGCCAGCAGCTTGGAGCGGGAAATCAGGGAGACCCAGTACTTC. The encoded protein is CASSLEREIRETQYF.